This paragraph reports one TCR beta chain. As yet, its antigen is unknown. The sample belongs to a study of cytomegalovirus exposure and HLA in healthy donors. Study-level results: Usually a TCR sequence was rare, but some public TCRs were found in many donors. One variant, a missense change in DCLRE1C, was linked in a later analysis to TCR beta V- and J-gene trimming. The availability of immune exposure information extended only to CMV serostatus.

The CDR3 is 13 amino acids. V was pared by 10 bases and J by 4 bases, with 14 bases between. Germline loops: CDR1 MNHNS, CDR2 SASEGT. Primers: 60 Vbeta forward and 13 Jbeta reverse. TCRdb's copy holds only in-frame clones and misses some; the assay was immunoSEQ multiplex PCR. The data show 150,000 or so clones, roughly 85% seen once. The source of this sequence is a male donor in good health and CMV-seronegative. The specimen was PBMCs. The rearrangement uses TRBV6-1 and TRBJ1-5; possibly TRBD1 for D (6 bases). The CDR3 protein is CATLDRSNQPQHF. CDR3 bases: TGTGCCACCCTAGACAGGAGTAATCAGCCCCAGCATTTT.